This T cell receptor (beta chain) was documented in a study of regulatory T cells in long-lasting Graves disease. Construction of TCR beta libraries relied on iRepertoire HTBI primers and on Arm-PCR targeting CDR3 regions. TCRdb re-called the multiplex PCR reads through MiXCR, storing one row per CDR3 protein. Of about 440,000 distinct CDR3 sequences listed, 15% to 20% are singletons. Looked up from germline, CDR1 is WNHNN and CDR2 is SYGVQD (reference sequence). This CDR3 is built from 13 residues. Trimming pared 5 bases from V and 6 bases from J, leaving 13 bases between. This clonotype was picked up a small number of times. Time point meaning: newly diagnosed GD, antithyroid drugs for less than 3 months. From RNA extracted from PBMCs, the TCR library was made. The data were also submitted as part of a second study, on T cells in Graves' hyperthyroidism and ophthalmopathy. Per that study: Exclusion criteria comprised uncontrolled infection, other autoimmune disease, pregnancy or lactation.

This clonotype was sampled from a woman aged 18-29 years with Graves disease. The V and J genes are TRBV10-1 and TRBJ1-2; D unclear. The sample in question was peripheral blood mononuclear cells (PBMCs), obtained at new diagnosis, from a patient treated with antithyroid drugs. The CDR3 DNA reads as TGCGCCAGCAGTCTTTCCAAGTGGGATGGCTACACCTTC. Encoded protein: CASSLSKWDGYTF.